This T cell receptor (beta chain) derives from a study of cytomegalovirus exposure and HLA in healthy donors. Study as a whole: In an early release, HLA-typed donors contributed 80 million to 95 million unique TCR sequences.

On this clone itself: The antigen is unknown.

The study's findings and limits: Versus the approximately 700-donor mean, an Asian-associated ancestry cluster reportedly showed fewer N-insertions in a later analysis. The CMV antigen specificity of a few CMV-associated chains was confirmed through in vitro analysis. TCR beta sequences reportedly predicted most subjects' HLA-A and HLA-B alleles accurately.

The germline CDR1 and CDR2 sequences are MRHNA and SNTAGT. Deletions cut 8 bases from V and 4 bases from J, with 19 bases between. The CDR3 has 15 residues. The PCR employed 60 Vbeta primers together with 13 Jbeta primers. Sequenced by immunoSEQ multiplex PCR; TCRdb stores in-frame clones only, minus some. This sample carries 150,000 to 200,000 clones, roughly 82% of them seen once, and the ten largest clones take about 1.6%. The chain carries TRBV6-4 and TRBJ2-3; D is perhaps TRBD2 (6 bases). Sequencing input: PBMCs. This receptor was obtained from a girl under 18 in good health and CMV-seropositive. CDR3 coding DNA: TGTGCCAGCCCCAGGATTCGGGAGTTCTCAGATACGCAGTATTTT. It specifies CASPRIREFSDTQYF.